Sequencing of this TCR beta chain was carried out in a study of blood T cell repertoires in COVID-19. Study-level information: In each case, the material was cDNA or gDNA derived from T cells, B-cell-depleted T cells, or PBMCs.

This clone was found once. This CDR3 has 14 amino acids. Trimming took off 4 bases at V and 3 bases at J, with 13 bases between the two ends. CDR1 and CDR2 from the germline V gene are SGHRS and YFSETQ. TCRdb's copy holds only in-frame clones and misses some; the assay was immunoSEQ multiplex PCR. The sample has 35,000 to 55,000 clones, roughly 90% seen once. Sequenced sample: peripheral blood. The chain uses TRBV5-1 and TRBJ1-1, with D tentatively TRBD1 (6 bases). This TCR derives from a man aged 70-80 years with active COVID-19. CDR3 sequence reads: CASSQQGHYTEAFF. The CDR3 bases are TGCGCCAGCAGCCAACAGGGTCATTACACTGAAGCTTTCTTT.